The 12 T cell receptor beta chains below come from one sample, sequenced in a study of T cells in Graves' hyperthyroidism and ophthalmopathy. What was amplified from RNA transcripts were TCR beta CDR3 regions. HTBI primers were used for first-round RT-PCR of the TCR CDR3. TCRdb fed the multiplex PCR reads into MiXCR, producing one record per CDR3 protein. The sample includes nearly 750,000 distinct CDR3 sequences, roughly 32% seen only once; the top ten take approximately 31%. The sequenced material came from blood. The receptors were sampled from a woman aged 40 to 50 with Graves' hyperthyroidism.

The J gene is TRBJ1-2, the V gene TRBV6-2 or TRBV6-3; no clear D. The length of the CDR3 is 14 residues. Per germline, CDR1 MNHEY and CDR2 SVGEGT. V gave up 3 bases and J gave up 0 bases, with 8 bases separating them. CDR3 amino acids: CASSYNRANYGYTF. The DNA of the CDR3 is TGTGCCAGCAGTTATAATCGAGCTAACTATGGCTACACCTTC.

This clonotype has ten or more counts. The V and J genes are TRBV7-9 and TRBJ1-1; D may be TRBD1 (5 bases). The V gene's germline CDR1 is SEHNR and CDR2 FQNEAQ (reference sequence). This CDR3 comprises 13 residues. Trimming took 1 base from V and 11 from J, leaving 14 bases between them. The CDR3 DNA sequence: TGTGCCAGCAGCTTAGAGGAATCAGGGCGGGCTTTCTTT. It encodes CASSLEESGRAFF. Complete variable domain (other parts from reference TRBV7-9 and TRBJ1-1): DTGVSQNPRHKITKRGQNVTFRCDPISEHNRLYWYRQTLGQGPEFLTYFQNEAQLEKSRLLSDRFSAERPKGSFSTLEIQRTEQGDSAMYLCASSLEESGRAFFGQGTRLTVV.

This clonotype appeared a few times. The rearrangement uses TRBV15 and TRBJ2-2; D gene ambiguous. V was shortened by 11 bases and J by 6 bases, with 13 bases between the two germline ends. In germline, CDR1 is LNHNV, CDR2 YYDKDF (reference sequence). The CDR3 runs to 12 residues. The DNA for the CDR3 is TGTGCCTCCCGCCCTTTTGCCGGGGAGCTGTTTTTT. This translates into CASRPFAGELFF.

This sequence joins TRBV15 and TRBJ2-2; 9 bases match TRBD1. The germline V gene encodes CDR1 LNHNV and CDR2 YYDKDF (reference sequence). The CDR3 is 15 amino acids. V gave up 3 bases and J gave up 7 bases; unmatched junction bases: 6. CDR3 loop: CATSRDRGTGGELFF. The CDR3 nucleotides are TGTGCCACCAGCAGGGACAGGGGTACCGGCGGGGAGCTGTTTTTT.

The chain has TRBV4-2 and TRBJ1-6, with a possible D match to TRBD1 (5 bases). The CDR3 has 19 residues. In germline, CDR1 is LGHNA, CDR2 YNFKEQ. V was clipped by 1 base and J by 4 bases, with 20 bases between them. For the CDR3, the DNA is TGTGCCAGCAGCCAAGTGGACGGGGCCTATGGCTTGTATAATTCACCCCTCCACTTT. Residues: CASSQVDGAYGLYNSPLHF.

The sample holds a few counts of this clonotype. V gene TRBV6-5 combines with J gene TRBJ2-7; no clear D. The V end lost 0 bases, the J end lost 3 bases, and 15 bases lay between the germline ends. The CDR3 spans 16 residues. Germline V CDR1 and CDR2: MNHEY, SVGAGI. The CDR3 is CASSYSSPGVGYEQYF. In DNA, the CDR3 is TGTGCCAGCAGTTACTCGAGTCCAGGAGTAGGCTACGAGCAGTACTTC.

This clonotype was counted ten times or more. This chain links TRBV7-2 with TRBJ2-5, with unresolved D. Germline CDR1 is SGHTA and CDR2 is FQGNSA. This CDR3 region has 15 residues. V was shortened by 5 bases and J by 5 bases, with 18 bases between the two germline ends. This chain's CDR3 is CASSPGVFTEETQYF. In nucleotides, the CDR3 is TGTGCCAGCAGCCCCGGAGTCTTCACGGAGGAGACCCAGTACTTC. Full variable domain (remainder filled in from reference TRBV7-2 and TRBJ2-5): GAGVSQSPSNKVTEKGKDVELRCDPISGHTALYWYRQSLGQGLEFLIYFQGNSAPDKSGLPSDRFSAERTGGSVSTLTIQRTQQEDSAVYLCASSPGVFTEETQYFGPGTRLLVL.

This clonotype was counted a few times. The chain carries TRBV2 and TRBJ2-7; D is possibly TRBD1 (6 bases). CDR3 length: 15 amino acids. Trimming cost V 5 bases and J 3 bases, with 17 bases left between them. CDR1 is SNHLY and CDR2 is FYNNEI in the germline V gene. The chain's CDR3 is CASSTETGTRYEQYF. The CDR3 DNA sequence: TGTGCCAGCAGTACGGAGACCGGGACACGCTACGAGCAGTACTTC.

This clonotype was seen repeatedly, ten times or more. The CDR3 spells CSVEGERFYGYTF. The DNA of the CDR3 is TGCAGCGTTGAAGGGGAACGTTTCTATGGCTACACCTTC. This chain uses TRBV29-1 with TRBJ1-2; D is unclear. The CDR3 sequence is 13 residues long. V was cut by 1 base and J by 4 bases, with 10 bases left in between. CDR1 SQVTM and CDR2 ANQGSEA come from the germline V gene.

This clonotype was counted at least ten times. The chain uses TRBV20-1 and TRBJ1-5, with 7 bases fitting TRBD1. Per germline, CDR1 DFQATT and CDR2 SNEGSKA (reference sequence). V lost 6 bases to trimming and J lost 3 bases; unmatched junction nucleotides: 8. The CDR3 runs 14 residues. In DNA form, the CDR3 reads TGCAGTGCAACCGGGACAGCAACCAATCAGCCCCAGCATTTT. Residues: CSATGTATNQPQHF.

Details on this clonotype: Just one base apart from a much larger clone, this may be a read error. The genes are TRBV19 and TRBJ1-1; D uncertain. Germline CDR1 and CDR2: LNHDA and SQIVND (reference sequence). V was trimmed by 11 bases and J by 6 bases, leaving 13 bases between them. The CDR3 sequence is 11 residues long. CDR3 residues: CAGTEGSEAFF. Written as DNA, the CDR3 is TGTGCCGGTACCGAGGGATCTGAAGCTTTCTTT.

The V gene is TRBV7-2, the J gene TRBJ2-1, with 7 bases fitting TRBD2. With 5 bases clipped from V and 10 bases from J, the junction kept 5 bases outside the gene matches. CDR1 is SGHTA, CDR2 FQGNSA, per germline. CDR3 size: 12 residues. CDR3 protein: CASSRGDGEQFF. The CDR3 DNA sequence: TGTGCCAGCAGCCGGGGGGACGGAGAGCAGTTCTTC.